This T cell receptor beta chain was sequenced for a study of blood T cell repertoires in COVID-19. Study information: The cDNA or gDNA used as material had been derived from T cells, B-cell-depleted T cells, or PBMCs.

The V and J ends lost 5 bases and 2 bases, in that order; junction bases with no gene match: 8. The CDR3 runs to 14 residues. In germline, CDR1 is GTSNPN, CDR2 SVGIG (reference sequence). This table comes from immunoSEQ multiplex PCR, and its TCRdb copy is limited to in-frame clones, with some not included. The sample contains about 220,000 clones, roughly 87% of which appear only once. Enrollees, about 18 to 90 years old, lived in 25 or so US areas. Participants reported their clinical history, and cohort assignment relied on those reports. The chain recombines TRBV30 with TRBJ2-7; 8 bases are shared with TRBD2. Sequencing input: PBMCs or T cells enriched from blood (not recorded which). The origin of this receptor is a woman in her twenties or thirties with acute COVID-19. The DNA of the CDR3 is TGTGCCTGGGGACCGGGGGGGGCTACCTACGAGCAGTACTTC. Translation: CAWGPGGATYEQYF.